This is a list of T cell receptor beta chains from one sample in a study of kidney transplant recipient with SARS-CoV-2 infection. TCRdb analysed the reads with MiXCR anew, one entry per CDR3 protein. The sample consists of 200,000 to 300,000 distinct CDR3 sequences, around 30% of them appearing once. This specimen was a blood sample, taken at baseline and on day 111 from a kidney transplant recipient. Receptor source: a male patient younger than 45 who had COVID-19 and was a kidney transplant recipient. T cells may partly derive from the graft donor. The CDR3 runs from the conserved cysteine through the conserved F or W. The D gene is left open where the match is weak. Clone sizes are given selectively: once, few, many, or a class where the clone is expanded.

clone_size,v_call,j_call,d_call,cdr3_nt,cdr3_aa
-,TRBV6-5,TRBJ1-6,-,TGTGCCAGCAGTCGACCGACAGAGCTGCTGAATTCACCCCTCCACTTT,CASSRPTELLNSPLHF
many,TRBV9,TRBJ2-1,-,TGTGCCAGCAGCGTAGAAAGCGGTTACAATGAGCAGTTCTTC,CASSVESGYNEQFF
many,TRBV27,TRBJ2-5,TRBD2,TGTGCCAGCAGTTTAGTGGGGTCGGCGGGAGGGCCGAAGACCCAGTACTTC,CASSLVGSAGGPKTQYF
many,TRBV2,TRBJ2-2,TRBD1,TGTGCCACACAGGCGACAGGGGCTCTGACCGGGGAGCTGTTTTTT,CATQATGALTGELFF
-,TRBV6-1,TRBJ1-2,-,TGTGCCAGCAGTACGTGTGACTCTATGCGAAAGACCTATGGCTACACCTTC,CASSTCDSMRKTYGYTF
few,TRBV6-6,TRBJ1-4,-,TGTGCCAGCAGTTATAATACAGGTGGGGGGGGTGCGGAAAAACTGTTTTTT,CASSYNTGGGGAEKLFF
many,TRBV2,TRBJ1-2,TRBD1,TGTGCCAGCACCGGGGGAGGGGGCGACTATGGCTACACCTTC,CASTGGGGDYGYTF
many,TRBV7-2,TRBJ1-2,-,TGTGCCAGCAGCCCCCGACAGTACACTAACTATGGCTACACCTTC,CASSPRQYTNYGYTF
-,TRBV7-9,TRBJ2-5,-,TGTGCCAGCAGCTTAAGTGGGCAGGGCAGGGAGACCCAGTACTTC,CASSLSGQGRETQYF
many,TRBV2,TRBJ1-2,TRBD1,TGTGCCAGCAGAAGGGGGACAGACTATGGCTACACCTTC,CASRRGTDYGYTF
many,TRBV7-2,TRBJ1-2,-,TGTGCCAGCAGCTTAAGTAGTAACTATGGCTACACCTTC,CASSLSSNYGYTF
many,TRBV11-1,TRBJ1-2,-,TGTGCCAGCAGCTTTCTTGCTAAGGCTGGAAAGACCTATGGCTACACCTTC,CASSFLAKAGKTYGYTF
many,TRBV28,TRBJ1-4,TRBD1,TGTGCCAGCAGCAGGGGGCTTGAGAGTAGACTAGAAAAACTGTTTTTT,CASSRGLESRLEKLFF
few,TRBV20-1,TRBJ2-4,-,TGCGCCGGACGAAAGGGAGTTAGCAACATTCAGTACTTC,CAGRKGVSNIQYF
many,TRBV4-1,TRBJ1-2,TRBD1,TGCGCCAGCAGCCAGGTTGGGACAGGGGGCCTCTATGGCTACACCTTC,CASSQVGTGGLYGYTF
many,TRBV29-1,TRBJ2-1,TRBD1,TGCAGCGTTGCCTACAGGGGCTCCTACAATGAGCAGTTCTTC,CSVAYRGSYNEQFF
-,TRBV27,TRBJ2-3,TRBD2,TGTGCCAGCAGTTTATACGCGTTAGCGGGAGGTGCAGATACGCAGTATTTT,CASSLYALAGGADTQYF
many,TRBV6-8,TRBJ1-2,-,TGTGCCAGCAGTATAATCGTACGCTCTAGAAAGACCTATGGCTACACCTTC,CASSIIVRSRKTYGYTF
many,TRBV6-9,TRBJ1-2,-,TGTGCCAGCAGTTTTGGTTCAGGTGGGAGAAAGACCTATGGCTACACCTTC,CASSFGSGGRKTYGYTF
-,TRBV6-2/TRBV6-3,TRBJ2-7,TRBD2,TGCGCCAGCATCGCGGGCAGCGGGAAGGGGTACGAGCAGTGCTTC,CASIAGSGKGYEQCF
many,TRBV7-6,TRBJ1-6,-,TGTGCCAGCAGCTTAGGTGAATTCGGGCGTTCACCCCTCCACTTT,CASSLGEFGRSPLHF
many,TRBV7-2,TRBJ2-1,TRBD2,TGTGCCAGCAGTTCGGGACTAGCGGGAATTAATGAGCAGTTCTTC,CASSSGLAGINEQFF
few,TRBV20-1,TRBJ2-7,TRBD2,TGCAGCGCAACTAGCGGGAGTTTCTACGAGCAGTACTTC,CSATSGSFYEQYF
many,TRBV6-2/TRBV6-3,TRBJ2-2,TRBD1,TGTGCCAGCAGTTCCCTCAGGGACAGTGACACCGGGGAGCTGTTTTTT,CASSSLRDSDTGELFF
many,TRBV3-1,TRBJ1-1,-,TGTGCCAGCAGCCAAGAGGGGGTCGGCGCTACTGAAGCTTTCTTT,CASSQEGVGATEAFF
-,TRBV7-9,TRBJ1-2,-,TGTGCCAGCAGCCCCAATGAATACCATGGAAAGACCTATGGCTACACCTTC,CASSPNEYHGKTYGYTF
-,TRBV7-2,TRBJ1-4,-,TGTGCCAGCATCCCAGCGGGGGGGGCAACTAATGAAAAACTGTTTTTT,CASIPAGGATNEKLFF
many,TRBV3-1,TRBJ2-5,-,TGTGCCAGCAGCCGAGTGGGAGGCGGTTCTTGGGAGACCCAGTACTTC,CASSRVGGGSWETQYF
many,TRBV3-1,TRBJ1-5,-,TGTGCCAGCAGCCTTTGGGACCGGAGAACAAATCAGCCCCAGCATTTT,CASSLWDRRTNQPQHF
many,TRBV7-6,TRBJ2-6,-,TGTGCCAGCAGCTTAGAAGTTAACTCTGGGGCCAACGTCCTGACTTTC,CASSLEVNSGANVLTF
medium-sized,TRBV7-2,TRBJ1-1,-,TGTGCCAGCAGCTTAGCGGGGGGGATTTCGAACACTGAAGCTTTCTTT,CASSLAGGISNTEAFF
few,TRBV6-6,TRBJ2-1,-,TGTGCCAGCAGGGCACTAGATCGAGGTGAGCAGTTCTTC,CASRALDRGEQFF
few,TRBV6-4,TRBJ1-3,TRBD1,TGTGCCAGCAGTGACCCGCCAGGGGGGGGAAACACCATATATTTT,CASSDPPGGGNTIYF
few,TRBV20-1,TRBJ2-4,-,TGCAGTGCTAGGGAGCGGGTAGGGGGCTTGGCCAAAAACATTCAGTACTTC,CSARERVGGLAKNIQYF
few,TRBV15,TRBJ2-1,TRBD2,TGTGCCACCAGCAGAGGCCTAGCGGGAAGGGATGAGCAGTTCTTC,CATSRGLAGRDEQFF
many,TRBV2,TRBJ2-7,TRBD2,TGTGCCAGCAGGGGGAGGGGCCTCTCCTACGAGCAGTACTTC,CASRGRGLSYEQYF
-,TRBV10-2,TRBJ1-2,-,TGCGCCAGCAGTGGATTCTTCACTTCTAGAAAGACCTATGGCTACACCTTC,CASSGFFTSRKTYGYTF
many,TRBV27,TRBJ2-6,-,TGTGCCAGCAGTCTTAGGGGTCTTGGGGCCAACGTCCTGACTTTC,CASSLRGLGANVLTF
many,TRBV12-3/TRBV12-4,TRBJ2-7,TRBD1,TGTGCCAGCAGCCGCCGGGACAGCTCCTACGAGCAGTACTTC,CASSRRDSSYEQYF
few,TRBV7-6,TRBJ1-4,-,TGTGCCAGCAGCTTACAGGAGCCCACCGAAAAACTGTTTTTT,CASSLQEPTEKLFF
many,TRBV7-2,TRBJ2-6,-,TGTGCCAGCATGCCTGGGCAGAGACGACAAAGTCGGGCCAACGTCCTGACTTTC,CASMPGQRRQSRANVLTF
many,TRBV28,TRBJ1-5,-,TGTGCCAGCAGTTTGCTTCGTCAGCCCCAGCATTTT,CASSLLRQPQHF
-,TRBV6-4,TRBJ2-1,TRBD2,TGTGCCAGCAGTGCCGGGAGGGACTCCTACAATGAGCAGTTCTTC,CASSAGRDSYNEQFF
many,TRBV11-2,TRBJ1-2,-,TGTGCCAGCAGCCTGTACGGAACAAGCAGAAAGACCTATGGCTACACCTTC,CASSLYGTSRKTYGYTF
many,TRBV6-9,TRBJ1-2,-,TGTGCCAGCAGTTCGCGGGAGCCTTACGGAAAGACCTATGGCTACACCTTC,CASSSREPYGKTYGYTF
many,TRBV3-1,TRBJ1-2,-,TGTGCCAGCAGCAGTACGCCCACCCTTCGAAAGACCTATGGCTACACCTTC,CASSSTPTLRKTYGYTF
many,TRBV6-4,TRBJ1-2,-,TGTGCCAGCAGTGAGACATGCTCACACGGAAAGACCTATGGCTACACCTTC,CASSETCSHGKTYGYTF
many,TRBV6-6,TRBJ1-2,-,TGTGCCAGCAGTAGACAGCAAGGTGGGAGAAAGACCTATGGCTACACCTTC,CASSRQQGGRKTYGYTF
many,TRBV7-5,TRBJ1-2,-,-,CISVPESYLEVGKTYGYTF
many,TRBV2,TRBJ1-1,-,TGTGCCAGCAGTGAGGCGAGGGCTGGGACTGAAGCTTTCTTT,CASSEARAGTEAFF
-,TRBV28,TRBJ2-1,TRBD1,TGTACCAGCAGTTTAGCTGGACAGGCCTTCGGCAATGAGCAGTTCTTC,CTSSLAGQAFGNEQFF
few,TRBV6-1,TRBJ1-2,-,TGTGCCAGCAGTCGTGAAAAGGAATGTAGAAAGACCTATGGCTACACCTTC,CASSREKECRKTYGYTF
few,TRBV4-3,TRBJ2-2,-,TGCGCCAGCAGATGGGGACTTTCATCGAACACCGGGGAGCTGTTTTTT,CASRWGLSSNTGELFF
many,TRBV5-1,TRBJ1-1,TRBD1,TGCGCCAGCACCGACTCGGGGCAGGGGGTTGCTTTCTTT,CASTDSGQGVAFF
many,TRBV6-5,TRBJ2-1,TRBD2,TGTGCCAGCAGCATAGAAGCGGGAGTGGGGAATGAGCAGTTCTTC,CASSIEAGVGNEQFF